A single sample gave rise to the 26 T cell receptor beta chains below, sequenced in a study of blood T cell repertoires in COVID-19. Clones were read by immunoSEQ multiplex PCR, and TCRdb kept only the in-frame ones, dropping some. The profile covers roughly 220,000 clones, with more than 80% appearing a single time and over 3% taken by the ten largest. What was sequenced was PBMCs or T cells enriched from blood (not recorded which). Receptor source: a woman in her 40s with acute COVID-19.

The gene calls are TRBV3-1 (or the pseudogene TRBV3-2) and TRBJ2-3; TRBD2 agrees at 8 bases. Germline lookup yields CDR1 LGHDT and CDR2 YNNKEL (reference sequence). CDR3 length: 15 amino acids. V was pared by 1 base and J by 3 bases, with 3 bases of the junction left unmatched. The CDR3 spells CASSQAGGITDTQYF. The CDR3 bases are TGTGCCAGCAGCCAAGCGGGGGGGATTACAGATACGCAGTATTTT.

This chain connects TRBV18 to TRBJ1-5; D gene unclear. This CDR3 has 14 residues. Germline V gives CDR1 KGHSH, CDR2 LQKENI. V lost 2 bases and J 6 bases, leaving 11 bases between the germline ends. The CDR3 sequence is CASSPRLAGQPQHF. The DNA for the CDR3 is TGTGCCAGCTCACCAAGGTTGGCAGGTCAGCCCCAGCATTTT.

The sample holds many counts of this clone. The V call is TRBV28, the J call TRBJ2-3, with 10 bases lining up with TRBD2. The CDR3 is 14 amino acids. Germline V gene lookup returns CDR1 MDHEN and CDR2 SYDVKM. V shed 9 bases, J shed 6 bases, and the junction held 9 bases outside the gene matches. The CDR3 region has the DNA TGTGCCAGTCTTGAGCGGGGGGGCCGTGATACGCAGTATTTT. Translated: CASLERGGRDTQYF.

V is TRBV29-1 and J is TRBJ1-1; the D gene is possibly TRBD1 (5 bases). The germline V and J ends were trimmed by 7 bases and 3 bases, with 21 bases remaining between them. The CDR3 spans 15 residues. CDR1 and CDR2 (germline): SQVTM, ANQGSEA. CDR3 nucleotides: TGCAGCGCCCGTTCCGGGGGGAAACGGGACACTGAAGCTTTCTTT. Amino acids: CSARSGGKRDTEAFF.

The rearrangement uses TRBV3-1 (or the pseudogene TRBV3-2) and TRBJ1-1; 7 bases are shared with TRBD1. Germline V gene lookup returns CDR1 LGHDT and CDR2 YNNKEL (reference sequence). Trimming took 4 bases from V and 2 from J; bases not matched to a gene: 10. This CDR3 spans 16 amino acids. The CDR3 protein is CASSPRARDRNTEAFF. The CDR3 nucleotides are TGTGCCAGCAGCCCAAGAGCCCGGGACAGAAACACTGAAGCTTTCTTT.

This clone was counted only a few times. The chain is built from TRBV18 and TRBJ1-1; 10 bases map to TRBD1. The CDR3 is 17 residues long. In germline, CDR1 is KGHSH, CDR2 LQKENI. V lost 4 bases, J lost 0 bases, and 8 bases stayed unmatched. CDR3 sequence: CASSRGTGDDLNTEAFF. CDR3 bases: TGTGCCAGCTCACGGGGGACAGGGGACGACCTGAACACTGAAGCTTTCTTT.

The chain has TRBV25-1 and TRBJ1-2; TRBD1 matches at 9 bases. The CDR3 length is 17 residues. Looked up from germline, CDR1 is MGHDK and CDR2 is SYGVNS. J gave up 4 bases and V 3 bases, and 12 bases lay outside the gene matches. CDR3 residues: CASSDSQQGARRYGYTF. The DNA for the CDR3 is TGTGCCAGCAGTGACTCACAACAGGGGGCGCGTCGCTATGGCTACACCTTC.

J is TRBJ2-1 and V is TRBV9, with 9 bases aligning to TRBD2. Germline CDR1 SGDLS, CDR2 YYNGEE. The V segment lost 5 bases and the J segment 9 bases; nucleotides outside the gene matches: 15. The CDR3 has 16 residues. The CDR3 loop reads CASSILAGVAWGEQFF. The DNA for the CDR3 is TGTGCCAGCAGTATCTTAGCGGGGGTCGCTTGGGGTGAGCAGTTCTTC.

This clone was counted only a few times. The chain links TRBV5-6 to TRBJ2-5; the match to TRBD1 covers 8 bases. CDR1 and CDR2 from the germline V gene are SGHDT and YYEEEE. V shed 4 bases, J shed 4 bases, and the junction held 3 bases outside the gene matches. This CDR3 has 13 amino acids. In nucleotides, the CDR3 is TGTGCCAGCAGCGAGGACAGGGCAGAGACCCAGTACTTC. Residues: CASSEDRAETQYF.

V and J are TRBV3-1 (or the pseudogene TRBV3-2) and TRBJ2-1; D call uncertain. CDR1 and CDR2 from the germline V gene are LGHDT and YNNKEL (reference sequence). The CDR3 spans 11 residues. The germline V and J ends were trimmed by 6 bases and 5 bases, with 5 bases remaining between them. CDR3 sequence: CASRLDNEQFF. For the CDR3, the DNA is TGTGCCAGCAGACTCGACAATGAGCAGTTCTTC.

The chain employs TRBV7-9 and TRBJ2-7; 7 positions agree with TRBD1. J lost 4 bases, V lost 6 bases, and 3 bases had no gene match. Germline lookup yields CDR1 SEHNR and CDR2 FQNEAQ (reference sequence). The CDR3 spans 12 residues. CDR3 protein: CASRQGQYEQYF. CDR3 sequence (DNA): TGTGCCAGCAGACAGGGACAGTACGAGCAGTACTTC.

The chain uses TRBV19 and TRBJ1-1; perhaps TRBD1 as D (5 bases). There are 14 residues in the CDR3. CDR1 is LNHDA and CDR2 is SQIVND in the germline V gene (reference sequence). Trimming took 5 bases from V and 1 from J, leaving 11 bases between them. The CDR3 region is CASSSRQRNTEAFF. CDR3 DNA sequence: TGTGCCAGTAGTTCGAGACAGCGGAACACTGAAGCTTTCTTT. Combining the CDR3 with reference TRBV19 and TRBJ1-1 gives the whole variable domain DGGITQSPKYLFRKEGQNVTLSCEQNLNHDAMYWYRQDPGQGLRLIYYSQIVNDFQKGDIAEGYSVSREKKESFPLTVTSAQKNPTAFYLCASSSRQRNTEAFFGQGTRLTVV.

The chain combines TRBV30 with TRBJ1-1; D is undetermined. V lost 2 bases to trimming and J lost 3 bases, with 10 bases between them. This CDR3 comprises 13 residues. Germline CDR1 GTSNPN, CDR2 SVGIG (reference sequence). The CDR3: CAWSWAGDTEAFF. In DNA, the CDR3 is TGTGCCTGGAGTTGGGCAGGCGACACTGAAGCTTTCTTT.

This clone has only a few counts. The V and J genes are TRBV2 and TRBJ1-4, with D possibly matching TRBD1 (6 bases). Per the germline V gene, CDR1 is SNHLY and CDR2 is FYNNEI. The CDR3 is 15 residues long. V was pared by 10 bases and J by 0 bases, with 15 bases between. The CDR3 is CATTRTESTNEKLFF. Written as DNA, the CDR3 is TGTGCCACTACAAGGACAGAATCAACTAATGAAAAACTGTTTTTT.

The chain has TRBV2 and TRBJ2-7; D unclear. Trimming left V 5 bases short and J 0 bases short, with 14 bases between. CDR1 and CDR2 from the germline V gene are SNHLY and FYNNEI. The CDR3 sequence is 15 residues long. Here the CDR3 reads CASSWLEVPSYEQYF. In DNA, the CDR3 is TGTGCCAGCAGTTGGCTAGAAGTCCCCTCCTACGAGCAGTACTTC.

The chain uses TRBV7-2 and TRBJ2-7; D is possibly TRBD2 (5 bases). Germline assignment: CDR1 SGHTA and CDR2 FQGNSA. V was shortened by 5 bases and J by 3 bases, with 8 bases between the two germline ends. CDR3 size: 12 residues. This chain's CDR3 is CASSPGSYEQYF. CDR3 nucleotides: TGTGCCAGCAGCCCTGGGAGCTACGAGCAGTACTTC. Complete variable domain (other parts from reference TRBV7-2 and TRBJ2-7): GAGVSQSPSNKVTEKGKDVELRCDPISGHTALYWYRQSLGQGLEFLIYFQGNSAPDKSGLPSDRFSAERTGGSVSTLTIQRTQQEDSAVYLCASSPGSYEQYFGPGTRLTVT.

The CDR3 sequence is CASSVDLEGATEAFF. CDR3 nucleotide sequence: TGTGCCAGCAGCGTAGACCTCGAGGGGGCCACTGAAGCTTTCTTT. V gene TRBV9 combines with J gene TRBJ1-1, with 7 bases fitting TRBD1. CDR1 and CDR2 (germline): SGDLS, YYNGEE. Trimming cost V 0 bases and J 4 bases; bases outside gene matches: 6. The CDR3 totals 15 residues. The complete variable domain, with remaining parts taken from reference TRBV9 and TRBJ1-1, reads DSGVTQTPKHLITATGQRVTLRCSPRSGDLSVYWYQQSLDQGLQFLIQYYNGEERAKGNILERFSAQQFPDLHSELNLSSLELGDSALYFCASSVDLEGATEAFFGQGTRLTVV.

The chain combines TRBV9 with TRBJ2-2, with a weak D call TRBD1 (6 bases). V lost 0 bases and J 3 bases, leaving 15 bases between the germline ends. This CDR3 region has 17 residues. Looked up from germline, CDR1 is SGDLS and CDR2 is YYNGEE. The CDR3 loop is CASSVGDQGRYTGELFF. The CDR3 DNA follows: TGTGCCAGCAGCGTAGGGGACCAGGGGCGGTACACCGGGGAGCTGTTTTTT.

V and J are TRBV27 and TRBJ1-1; D call uncertain. The V and J ends lost 2 bases and 1 base respectively, with 14 bases between them. Germline CDR1 and CDR2: MNHEY and SMNVEV (reference sequence). The CDR3 extends over 16 amino acids. CDR3: CASSLARVISNTEAFF. In DNA, the CDR3 is TGTGCCAGCAGTTTAGCCCGGGTGATTTCGAACACTGAAGCTTTCTTT.

This sequence joins TRBV18 and TRBJ1-3; 8 bases are a match to TRBD1. In germline, CDR1 is KGHSH, CDR2 LQKENI. The CDR3 consists of 18 residues. J was trimmed by 1 base and V by 4 bases; bases with no gene match: 12. CDR3 loop: CASSQSGTGAESGNTIYF. As DNA, the CDR3 is TGTGCCAGCTCACAATCCGGGACAGGAGCCGAATCTGGAAACACCATATATTTT.

The rearrangement joins TRBV25-1 to TRBJ1-6; 10 nucleotides agree with TRBD1. Looked up from germline, CDR1 is MGHDK and CDR2 is SYGVNS. After removal of 8 bases from V and 10 bases from J, the junction contained 8 bases not matched to a gene. This CDR3 is built from 14 residues. The CDR3 loop reads CASGYGTGVSPLHF. CDR3 DNA sequence: TGTGCCAGCGGTTACGGGACAGGGGTCTCACCCCTCCACTTT. Full variable domain (rest looked up from reference TRBV25-1 and TRBJ1-6): EADIYQTPRYLVIGTGKKITLECSQTMGHDKMYWYQQDPGMELHLIHYSYGVNSTEKGDLSSESTVSRIRTEHFPLTLESARPSHTSQYLCASGYGTGVSPLHFGNGTRLTVT.

V and J are TRBV2 and TRBJ1-4, with D hard to call. Germline V gene sequence: CDR1 SNHLY, CDR2 FYNNEI. The CDR3 totals 17 residues. Deletions cut 2 bases from V and 8 bases from J, with 21 bases between. This CDR3 reads CASSESVRQSLDEKLFF. The CDR3 DNA reads as TGTGCCAGCAGTGAATCGGTTAGGCAGAGTCTAGACGAAAAACTGTTTTTT.

The chain is built from TRBV7-8 and TRBJ1-1; no reliable D call. The CDR3 is 15 amino acids. Germline CDR1 is SGHVS and CDR2 is FQNEAQ. The V gene lost 3 bases and the J gene lost 2 bases, with 13 bases spanning the gap. CDR3 loop: CASSLARGLNTEAFF. The CDR3 DNA sequence: TGTGCCAGCAGCTTGGCCCGAGGGCTTAACACTGAAGCTTTCTTT. The full variable domain, rest sourced from reference TRBV7-8 and TRBJ1-1, is GAGVSQSPRYKVAKRGQDVALRCDPISGHVSLFWYQQALGQGPEFLTYFQNEAQLDKSGLPSDRFFAERPEGSVSTLKIQRTQQEDSAVYLCASSLARGLNTEAFFGQGTRLTVV.

The chain employs TRBV10-3 and TRBJ1-1, with D perhaps TRBD1 (5 bases). The ends were cut back, 0 bases at V and 0 bases at J, with 8 bases in the middle. The CDR3 consists of 15 residues. Germline V lookup: CDR1 ENHRY, CDR2 SYGVKD. The CDR3 here is CAISESGQLNTEAFF. DNA of the CDR3: TGTGCCATCAGTGAGTCGGGGCAGTTGAACACTGAAGCTTTCTTT.

This chain links TRBV15 with TRBJ2-1, with D perhaps TRBD2 (6 bases). The CDR3 runs to 14 residues. Looked up from germline, CDR1 is LNHNV and CDR2 is YYDKDF (reference sequence). Trimming pared 8 bases from V and 7 bases from J, leaving 18 bases between. In nucleotides, the CDR3 is TGTGCCACCCGGGAGTTGGCAGGGCTTAATGAGCAGTTCTTC. Translation gives CATRELAGLNEQFF.

This chain uses TRBV6-5 with TRBJ1-2, with a tentative D call TRBD1 (6 bases). Per the germline V gene, CDR1 is MNHEY and CDR2 is SVGAGI. V was clipped by 7 bases and J by 0 bases, with 15 bases between them. This CDR3 comprises 15 residues. The CDR3 here is CASNRGGTPNYGYTF. In DNA, the CDR3 is TGTGCCAGCAACCGGGGTGGGACACCTAACTATGGCTACACCTTC.